What follows are 2 T cell receptor beta chains derived from one specimen sequenced in a study of CD8 T cells in ankylosing spondylitis. Findings of the study overall: Ankylosing spondylitis blood appeared to carry a characteristic TCR beta motif of fewer than 10 highly homologous variants.

TCRdb independently ran MiXCR on the 5' RACE reads; one entry per CDR3 protein. Here the sample spans some 220,000 distinct CDR3 sequences, approximately 7.4% being singletons. No antigen has been assigned to these receptors. Sequenced sample: blood, either unsorted or a sorted T cell fraction (not recorded which). Receptors originate from a male donor with ankylosing spondylitis.

Only a few counts were recorded for this clonotype. This sequence joins TRBV27 and TRBJ1-2, with 7 nucleotides matching TRBD1. Trimming took 5 bases from V and 5 from J; bases not matched to a gene: 14. The CDR3 loop spans 16 amino acids. CDR1 and CDR2 (germline): MNHEY, SMNVEV (reference sequence). CDR3 coding DNA: TGTGCCAGCAGTCCCAACCTGAGGGGGCTGCCTTATGGCTACACCTTC. Protein product: CASSPNLRGLPYGYTF.

The sample holds many counts of this clonotype. J is TRBJ2-3 and V is TRBV7-9, with D possibly matching TRBD2 (5 bases). The CDR3 is 16 amino acids. Germline V gene lookup returns CDR1 SEHNR and CDR2 FQNEAQ (reference sequence). Trimming removed 5 bases at V and 2 bases at J, with 17 bases between. DNA for the CDR3: TGTGCCAGCAGCCCGGCGGGCAGCCGATACACAGATACGCAGTATTTT. Protein: CASSPAGSRYTDTQYF. Drawing the rest from reference TRBV7-9 and TRBJ2-3, the complete variable domain is DTGVSQNPRHKITKRGQNVTFRCDPISEHNRLYWYRQTLGQGPEFLTYFQNEAQLEKSRLLSDRFSAERPKGSFSTLEIQRTEQGDSAMYLCASSPAGSRYTDTQYFGPGTRLTVL.